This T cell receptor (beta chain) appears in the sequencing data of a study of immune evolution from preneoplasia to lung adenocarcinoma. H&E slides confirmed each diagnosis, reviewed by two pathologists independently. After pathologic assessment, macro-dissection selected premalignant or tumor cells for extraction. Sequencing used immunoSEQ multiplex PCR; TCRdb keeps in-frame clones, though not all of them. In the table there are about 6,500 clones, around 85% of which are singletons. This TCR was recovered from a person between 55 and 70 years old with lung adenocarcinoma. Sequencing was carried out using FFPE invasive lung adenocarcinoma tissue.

Here the CDR3 DNA reads TGTGCCTGGAGTCGTCGACCGTCTAGCAATCAGCCCCAGCATTTT. This translates into CAWSRRPSSNQPQHF. The rearrangement joins TRBV30 to TRBJ1-5; D is unresolved. CDR1 is GTSNPN, CDR2 SVGIG, per germline (reference sequence). The CDR3 runs to 15 residues. Trimming cost V 2 bases and J 0 bases, with 11 bases left between them.